This T cell receptor beta chain stems from a study of regulatory T cells in long-lasting Graves disease. Study context: Under 3 months of antithyroid drugs had been taken by newly diagnosed Graves' patients.

As to time point: newly diagnosed GD, antithyroid drugs for less than 3 months. Extracted PBMC RNA gave rise to the TCR library. Through Arm-PCR of CDR3 regions and iRepertoire HTBI primers, TCR beta libraries were built. How the authors handled the data: Among the samples, 60 to 65 TRBV and 14 to 15 TRBJ segments were identified. From the multiplex PCR reads, TCRdb called clonotypes with MiXCR, one entry per CDR3 protein. The V and J calls were determined by TCRdb, not by the authors. Found here are 200,000 to 250,000 distinct CDR3 sequences, around 20% of them singletons; the top ten hold about 15%. The table lists this clonotype with many counts. Antigen specificity is unknown. V was cut by 5 bases and J by 1 base, with 9 bases left in between. This CDR3 has 14 residues. Germline-derived CDR1 and CDR2 are SGHRS and YFSETQ. General observations from the study: Among samples with persistent disease, TRBV28, TRBJ1-2 and TRBJ2-5 were favored. The study examined only peripheral blood, not thyroid tissue.

The chain uses TRBV5-1 and TRBJ2-2; weak D call: TRBD2 (5 bases). The specimen comprised peripheral blood mononuclear cells (PBMCs), sampled at new diagnosis, from a patient treated with antithyroid drugs. This receptor was taken from a female donor with Graves disease. The CDR3 DNA reads as TGCGCCAGCAGAGTGGCGGGGAACACCGGGGAGCTGTTTTTT. Its translation is CASRVAGNTGELFF. Drawing the rest from reference TRBV5-1 and TRBJ2-2, the complete variable domain is KAGVTQTPRYLIKTRGQQVTLSCSPISGHRSVSWYQQTPGQGLQFLFEYFSETQRNKGNFPGRFSGRQFSNSRSEMNVSTLELGDSALYLCASRVAGNTGELFFGEGSRLTVL.